Each of the 20 T cell receptor beta chains below was sequenced from the same sample in a study of cytomegalovirus exposure and HLA in healthy donors. The PCR was carried out with 60 Vbeta primers and 13 Jbeta primers. Assay: immunoSEQ multiplex PCR; the TCRdb copy retains only in-frame clones and omits some. The table shows roughly 190,000 clones, with 81% occurring only once. The specimen sequenced was PBMCs. Receptors originate from a man aged 45 to 65 in good health and CMV-seronegative.

The chain couples TRBV19 to TRBJ1-6; 7 positions agree with TRBD1. This CDR3 is built from 16 residues. Germline CDR1 LNHDA, CDR2 SQIVND (reference sequence). Trimming cost V 6 bases and J 11 bases; bases outside gene matches: 16. The CDR3 DNA reads as TGTGCCAGTAGGAATACGGACAGGTCCTCAGAGGCACCCCTCCACTTT. This encodes CASRNTDRSSEAPLHF.

This clone was detected a few times. Germline and junction disagree at one end, which may indicate a read error. The chain has TRBV7-9 and TRBJ1-4, with 7 bases identical to TRBD1. The CDR3 spans 13 residues. Germline values: CDR1 SEHNR, CDR2 FQNEAQ (reference sequence). CDR3 residues: CSSSLGDSEKLFF. CDR3 nucleotide sequence: TGTTCCAGCAGCTTAGGGGACAGTGAAAAACTGTTTTTT. Together with reference TRBV7-9 and TRBJ1-4, the CDR3 gives the full variable domain: DTGVSQNPRHKITKRGQNVTFRCDPISEHNRLYWYRQTLGQGPEFLTYFQNEAQLEKSRLLSDRFSAERPKGSFSTLEIQRTEQGDSAMYLCSSSLGDSEKLFFGSGTQLSVL.

This clone was recorded a few times. The V and J genes are TRBV5-6 and TRBJ1-2, with D possibly matching TRBD1 (6 bases). CDR3 length equals 13 residues. Trimming removed 5 bases at V and 7 bases at J, with 15 bases between. The germline gives CDR1 SGHDT, CDR2 YYEEEE. CDR3 DNA: TGTGCCAGCAGTTCCCCCGGGGGGGCTGGCTACACCTTC. It codes for CASSSPGGAGYTF. Filled out from reference TRBV5-6 and TRBJ1-2, the complete variable domain reads DAGVTQSPTHLIKTRGQQVTLRCSPKSGHDTVSWYQQALGQGPQFIFQYYEEEERQRGNFPDRFSGHQFPNYSSELNVNALLLGDSALYLCASSSPGGAGYTFGSGTRLTVV.

This chain joins TRBV5-1 and TRBJ2-7; 7 bases are a match to TRBD2. This CDR3 contains 15 residues. V dropped 3 bases and J dropped 8; count of bases not matched to a gene: 14. Germline lookup yields CDR1 SGHRS and CDR2 YFSETQ. The DNA of the CDR3 is TGCGCCAGCAGCTACCAAGGGGAGGGGAATACGAAGCAGTACTTC. This encodes CASSYQGEGNTKQYF. The full variable domain, completed using reference TRBV5-1 and TRBJ2-7, is KAGVTQTPRYLIKTRGQQVTLSCSPISGHRSVSWYQQTPGQGLQFLFEYFSETQRNKGNFPGRFSGRQFSNSRSEMNVSTLELGDSALYLCASSYQGEGNTKQYFGPGTRLTVT.

The chain joins TRBV4-2 to TRBJ1-1, with a tentative D call TRBD1 (5 bases). The germline gives CDR1 LGHNA, CDR2 YNFKEQ. Trimming removed 4 bases from V and 5 bases from J, with 14 bases in between. The CDR3 loop spans 14 amino acids. CDR3 amino acids: CASSLGAGGTEAFF. In DNA form, the CDR3 reads TGTGCCAGCAGCCTTGGGGCGGGGGGGACTGAAGCTTTCTTT.

This clone was found once. J is TRBJ2-3 and V is TRBV4-3, with 7 bases identical to TRBD2. The CDR3 totals 15 residues. V shed 2 bases and J 4 bases; nucleotides not matched to a gene: 6. Germline V CDR1 and CDR2: LGHNA, YSLEER. The CDR3 DNA reads as TGCGCCAGCAGCCAAAACTGGGGAGGGGCAGATACGCAGTATTTT. Residues: CASSQNWGGADTQYF.

The chain's CDR3 is CASSISQGVANVLTF. The CDR3 DNA reads TGTGCCAGTAGTATTAGCCAGGGCGTAGCCAACGTCCTGACTTTC. The chain couples TRBV19 to TRBJ2-6; TRBD1 is a possible D gene (5 bases). Germline CDR1 is LNHDA and CDR2 is SQIVND (reference sequence). The CDR3 has 15 residues. The germline V and J ends were trimmed by 3 bases and 7 bases, with 13 bases remaining between them.

This rearrangement joins TRBV7-2 to TRBJ2-2; 13 positions match TRBD2. This CDR3 spans 17 amino acids. Per germline, CDR1 SGHTA and CDR2 FQGNSA. V trimming: 5 bases; J trimming: 2 bases; junction bases outside the gene matches: 5. CDR3 sequence (DNA): TGTGCCAGCAGCCAGGGGACTAGCGGGGTTAACACCGGGGAGCTGTTTTTT. Translated: CASSQGTSGVNTGELFF. Combining the CDR3 with reference TRBV7-2 and TRBJ2-2 gives the whole variable domain GAGVSQSPSNKVTEKGKDVELRCDPISGHTALYWYRQSLGQGLEFLIYFQGNSAPDKSGLPSDRFSAERTGGSVSTLTIQRTQQEDSAVYLCASSQGTSGVNTGELFFGEGSRLTVL.

This sequence joins TRBV5-6 and TRBJ2-5; the match to TRBD1 covers 8 bases. With 0 bases clipped from V and 7 bases from J, the junction kept 8 bases outside the gene matches. Looked up from germline, CDR1 is SGHDT and CDR2 is YYEEEE. The CDR3 extends over 15 amino acids. The CDR3 protein is CASSLGRTGYGTQYF. CDR3 DNA sequence: TGTGCCAGCAGCTTGGGGAGGACAGGGTACGGGACCCAGTACTTC.

The V gene is TRBV19, the J gene TRBJ1-4, with TRBD1 identical over 8 bases. The V segment lost 5 bases and the J segment 10 bases; nucleotides outside the gene matches: 12. This CDR3 spans 15 amino acids. The germline V gene has CDR1 LNHDA and CDR2 SQIVND (reference sequence). CDR3 loop: CASSLGQGFLSKLFF. The CDR3 DNA reads as TGTGCCAGTAGTCTCGGACAGGGTTTTTTGTCAAAACTGTTTTTT. The whole variable domain, filled in from reference TRBV19 and TRBJ1-4, reads DGGITQSPKYLFRKEGQNVTLSCEQNLNHDAMYWYRQDPGQGLRLIYYSQIVNDFQKGDIAEGYSVSREKKESFPLTVTSAQKNPTAFYLCASSLGQGFLSKLFFGSGTQLSVL.

V usage is TRBV4-1 and J usage is TRBJ2-1; 9 bases are a match to TRBD1. Germline V gives CDR1 MGHRA, CDR2 YSYEKL. The CDR3 has 16 residues. Trimming cost V 4 bases and J 7 bases; bases outside gene matches: 11. The CDR3 here is CASSLLSGQGWNEQFF. The CDR3, as DNA: TGCGCCAGCAGCCTCTTATCCGGACAGGGGTGGAATGAGCAGTTCTTC.

CDR3 sequence: CASSLGTSTYNEQFF. The DNA for the CDR3 is TGTGCCAGCTCCCTAGGGACTAGCACCTACAATGAGCAGTTCTTC. J is TRBJ2-1 and V is TRBV18; TRBD2 matches 9 bases. Germline-derived CDR1 and CDR2 are KGHSH and LQKENI. Trimming took 6 bases from V and 2 from J; bases not matched to a gene: 5. The CDR3 is 15 residues long.

V and J are TRBV7-8 and TRBJ2-7; tentative D call: TRBD1 (6 bases). The V gene lost 4 bases and the J gene lost 2 bases, with 6 bases spanning the gap. Germline CDR1 SGHVS, CDR2 FQNEAQ. CDR3 length: 12 residues. CDR3 in amino acids: CASSSGAYEQYF. Written as DNA, the CDR3 is TGTGCCAGCAGCTCAGGGGCCTACGAGCAGTACTTC.

The V gene is TRBV2, the J gene TRBJ2-6; D perhaps matches TRBD1 (6 bases). The ends were cut back, 6 bases at V and 4 bases at J, with 10 bases in the middle. Germline V gene sequence: CDR1 SNHLY, CDR2 FYNNEI. This CDR3 region has 14 residues. The CDR3 nucleotides read TGTGCCAGCAGGACAGGCACCGGGGCCAACGTCCTGACTTTC. Translating it yields CASRTGTGANVLTF.

This chain joins TRBV2 and TRBJ2-2; TRBD2 is a possible D gene (5 bases). V was pared by 5 bases and J by 5 bases, with 12 bases between. There are 14 residues in the CDR3. Germline CDR1 reads SNHLY; CDR2 reads FYNNEI. Here the CDR3 DNA reads TGTGCCAGCAGTCTCCGGGAACAAACCGGGGAGCTGTTTTTT. This sequence encodes CASSLREQTGELFF.

CDR3: CASRHGGGSGNTIYF. In DNA, the CDR3 is TGTGCCAGCAGGCACGGCGGCGGCTCTGGAAACACCATATATTTT. V gene TRBV5-4 combines with J gene TRBJ1-3; no firm D call. Trimming removed 5 bases from V and 0 bases from J, with 12 bases in between. CDR3 length: 15 amino acids. Germline V gene lookup returns CDR1 SGHNT and CDR2 YYREEE (reference sequence).

This clone was found a few times. The chain links TRBV5-5 to TRBJ1-2; D might be TRBD1 (6 bases). CDR1 is SGHKS, CDR2 YYEKEE, per germline (reference sequence). The CDR3 has 14 amino acids. V gave up 3 bases and J gave up 4 bases, with 13 bases separating them. CDR3 protein: CASSSLQGVYGYTF. CDR3 sequence (DNA): TGTGCCAGCAGCTCACTACAGGGAGTCTATGGCTACACCTTC. Based on the CDR3 plus reference TRBV5-5 and TRBJ1-2, the full variable domain is DAGVTQSPTHLIKTRGQQVTLRCSPISGHKSVSWYQQVLGQGPQFIFQYYEKEERGRGNFPDRFSARQFPNYSSELNVNALLLGDSALYLCASSSLQGVYGYTFGSGTRLTVV.

V gene TRBV9 combines with J gene TRBJ1-6; possible D gene TRBD1, 5 bases. Trimming cost V 2 bases and J 8 bases, with 11 bases left between them. Germline V gene sequence: CDR1 SGDLS, CDR2 YYNGEE. The CDR3 consists of 14 residues. Here the CDR3 reads CASSVGGSDSPLHF. The DNA for the CDR3 is TGTGCCAGCAGCGTGGGGGGGAGCGATTCACCCCTCCACTTT.

In regard to this clone: At one end, the junction sequence differs from germline, possibly due to a read error. The chain carries TRBV7-7 and TRBJ2-2; D ambiguous. Germline lookup yields CDR1 SSHAT and CDR2 FNYEAQ (reference sequence). This CDR3 spans 13 amino acids. CDR3 sequence (DNA): TGTGCTAGCAGCTATACTCCCGGCGGGGAGCTGTTTTTT. This translates into CASSYTPGGELFF.

The chain recombines TRBV5-8 with TRBJ1-1; weak D call: TRBD1 (6 bases). The CDR3 has 13 residues. Germline V gene lookup returns CDR1 SGHTS and CDR2 YDEGEE. V lost 0 bases and J 7 bases, leaving 10 bases between the germline ends. This CDR3 reads CASSLGRGDEAFF. The CDR3 region has the DNA TGTGCCAGCAGCTTGGGCAGGGGCGATGAAGCTTTCTTT.